This T cell receptor beta chain was sequenced in a study of T cell responses to AZD1222 COVID-19 vaccine. General study findings and limits: AZD1222 recipients seropositive at baseline numbered only 5 or 6.

In germline, CDR1 is MGHDK, CDR2 SYGVNS. With 7 bases removed from V and 0 bases from J, the gap between germline ends came to 10 bases. The CDR3 extends over 14 amino acids. This table comes from immunoSEQ multiplex PCR, and its TCRdb copy is limited to in-frame clones, with some not included. The data contain 130,000 to 150,000 clones, roughly 90% of them singletons. Concerning this clone itself: Its antigen remains unidentified.

The specimen was peripheral blood, collected 28 days after the second dose of the MenACWY control vaccine. The TCR sequence derives from an adult who received the MenACWY meningococcal vaccine as a control. The chain combines TRBV25-1 with TRBJ1-5; perhaps TRBD1 as D (5 bases). CDR3 residues: CASNQGNSNQPQHF. CDR3 nucleotides: TGTGCCAGCAATCAGGGAAATAGCAATCAGCCCCAGCATTTT. Full variable domain (rest looked up from reference TRBV25-1 and TRBJ1-5): EADIYQTPRYLVIGTGKKITLECSQTMGHDKMYWYQQDPGMELHLIHYSYGVNSTEKGDLSSESTVSRIRTEHFPLTLESARPSHTSQYLCASNQGNSNQPQHFGDGTRLSIL.